This entry features one TCR beta chain sequence. Its matching antigen is unknown. The data derive from a study of long-term antiretroviral therapy in people with HIV. Whole-study context: The 2015 recommendation for immediate ART came about a decade after the earliest samples. Findings and caveats of the study: All time points showed a repertoire dominated by clones expanded before ART.

Per germline, CDR1 MNHEY and CDR2 SVGAGI. CDR3 length: 16 residues. V lost 2 bases to trimming and J lost 2 bases, with 15 bases between them. Assay version v3.0 of immunoSEQ was used, and it was run at survey level. Each sample had sequencing targeting about 40,000-50,000 T-cell genomes. Assay used: immunoSEQ multiplex PCR; TCRdb lists only in-frame clones, some missing. The table has under 30,000 clones, 85% to 95% seen once. Source: unsorted PBMCs, taken roughly 5.1 years after starting antiretroviral therapy. This chain connects TRBV6-5 to TRBJ1-1, with D possibly TRBD1 on 5 matching bases. This TCR came from a woman between 45 and 60 years old with HIV. The CDR3 nucleotides read TGTGCCAGCAGTTACGGGGGAGCGGTGAAAAACACTGAAGCTTTCTTT. This encodes CASSYGGAVKNTEAFF.